Here is one TCR beta chain with its context. The sample belongs to a study of T cells in Graves' hyperthyroidism and ophthalmopathy. Diagnoses were made from clinical symptoms, serum measures (thyroxine and TRAb), thyroid ultrasound and orbital computed tomography. RNA transcripts gave rise to amplified TCR beta CDR3 regions. The HTBI primer set drove a first-round RT-PCR of the TCR CDR3. TCRdb used MiXCR to reprocess the multiplex PCR reads, holding one entry per CDR3 protein. The sample comprises 550,000 to 600,000 distinct CDR3 sequences, 40% to 55% of which are singletons, and 15% to 20% rests with the top ten. V was pared by 2 bases and J by 2 bases, with 12 bases of the junction left unmatched. The CDR3 is 19 amino acids. From germline, CDR1 is SNHLY and CDR2 FYNNEI.

The genes are TRBV2 and TRBJ2-6; 7 bases are a match to TRBD1. The TCR comes from an adult woman with Graves' disease, either hyperthyroidism or ophthalmopathy (not recorded which). The specimen sequenced was peripheral blood or thyroid tissue (not recorded which). Written as DNA, the CDR3 is TGTGCCAGCAGTGAAACCGGGACAGCGAATCTCGCTGGGGCCAACGTCCTGACTTTC. Its translation: CASSETGTANLAGANVLTF. The whole variable domain, remainder taken from reference TRBV2 and TRBJ2-6, is EPEVTQTPSHQVTQMGQEVILRCVPISNHLYFYWYRQILGQKVEFLVSFYNNEISEKSEIFDDQFSVERPDGSNFTLKIRSTKLEDSAMYFCASSETGTANLAGANVLTFGAGSRLTVL.